These 20 T cell receptor beta chains originate from one sample sequenced in a study of shared clonotypes between healthy human individuals. Produced via immunoSEQ multiplex PCR; TCRdb's table is partial and in-frame only. The repertoire holds over 300,000 clones, with around 86% as singletons. The specimen was memory CD8+ T cells sorted from blood. As for subset: CD45RO+ cells pooled with CCR7-negative TemRA cells. All receptors come from a man younger than 30 in good health.

This sequence joins TRBV12-5 and TRBJ2-1; tentatively, D is TRBD1 (6 bases). Trimming cost V 3 bases and J 9 bases, with 12 bases left between them. The CDR3 is 13 amino acids. The germline gives CDR1 LGHNT, CDR2 FRNRAP. The CDR3 bases are TGTGCTAGTGGTTTAACAGGGTCCCCTGAGCAGTTCTTC. Its protein is CASGLTGSPEQFF.

A word on this clone: Other DNA sequences within the sample encode an identical CDR3. V usage is TRBV5-6 and J usage is TRBJ1-4; 9 bases agree with TRBD1. Germline trimming cut 0 bases from V and 4 bases from J; bases unmatched to any gene: 4. In germline, CDR1 is SGHDT, CDR2 YYEEEE. The CDR3 loop spans 16 amino acids. CDR3 bases: TGTGCCAGCAGCTTGGGTCCGACAGGGGGTAATGAAAAACTGTTTTTT. This sequence encodes CASSLGPTGGNEKLFF. Drawing the rest from reference TRBV5-6 and TRBJ1-4, the complete variable domain is DAGVTQSPTHLIKTRGQQVTLRCSPKSGHDTVSWYQQALGQGPQFIFQYYEEEERQRGNFPDRFSGHQFPNYSSELNVNALLLGDSALYLCASSLGPTGGNEKLFFGSGTQLSVL.

The chain has TRBV2 and TRBJ1-1, with D possibly matching TRBD1 (5 bases). CDR1 is SNHLY, CDR2 FYNNEI, per germline. Between the trimmed V and J ends, which lost 0 bases and 0 bases, there was a span of 20 bases. There are 19 residues in the CDR3. CDR3 coding DNA: TGTGCCAGCAGTGAAGCGCTGGGCCAGGGAAAAGGGGTGAACACTGAAGCTTTCTTT. Protein: CASSEALGQGKGVNTEAFF.

V gene TRBV5-1 combines with J gene TRBJ2-1; the D is unclear. Deletions cut 2 bases from V and 8 bases from J, with 8 bases between. CDR3 size: 12 residues. Germline V gene data show CDR1 as SGHRS and CDR2 as YFSETQ. CDR3 DNA: TGCGCCAGCAGCTTATACGCTGATGAGCAGTTCTTC. This encodes CASSLYADEQFF.

The chain is built from TRBV4-1 and TRBJ2-7, with D unclear. The CDR3 sequence is 11 residues long. Germline V gives CDR1 MGHRA, CDR2 YSYEKL. V lost 1 base, J lost 6 bases, and 4 bases lay in between. The CDR3 nucleotides read TGCGCCAGCAGCCAAGGCCTCGAGCAGTACTTC. This translates into CASSQGLEQYF.

The CDR3 region is CASSPIGDRGEEQYF. CDR3 DNA sequence: TGTGCCAGTAGCCCGATTGGGGACAGGGGTGAAGAGCAGTACTTC. This rearrangement joins TRBV19 to TRBJ2-7; 10 nucleotides line up with TRBD1. From germline, CDR1 is LNHDA and CDR2 SQIVND (reference sequence). The CDR3 runs 15 residues. V gave up 6 bases and J gave up 7 bases; unmatched junction bases: 12.

The rearrangement links TRBV7-9 to TRBJ2-1; no clear D. The CDR3 extends over 14 amino acids. V shed 4 bases and J shed 5 bases, with 12 bases lying between them. Germline CDR1 SEHNR, CDR2 FQNEAQ (reference sequence). The CDR3 sequence is CASSSWTEDNEQFF. The CDR3 DNA is TGTGCCAGCAGCTCCTGGACGGAAGACAATGAGCAGTTCTTC.

The rearrangement joins TRBV13 to TRBJ2-7; D remains unclear. V dropped 3 bases and J dropped 5 bases, with 8 bases sitting between them. This CDR3 is 12 amino acids long. The V gene's germline CDR1 is PRHDT and CDR2 FYEKMQ (reference sequence). The CDR3 here is CASSFSHNEQYF. CDR3 DNA: TGTGCCAGCAGCTTCAGTCACAACGAGCAGTACTTC.

The chain uses TRBV5-6 and TRBJ1-1, with D maybe TRBD1 (5 bases). Germline CDR1 is SGHDT and CDR2 is YYEEEE. The CDR3 covers 15 residues. The V end was cut by 1 base, the J end by 2 bases, with 12 bases between. CDR3: CASSLPREGNTEAFF. The CDR3 DNA is TGTGCCAGCAGCTTGCCCAGGGAGGGAAACACTGAAGCTTTCTTT.

This chain links TRBV20-1 with TRBJ2-1; D unresolved. The germline V and J ends were trimmed by 6 bases and 7 bases, with 7 bases remaining between them. The CDR3 loop spans 10 amino acids. The germline V gene encodes CDR1 DFQATT and CDR2 SNEGSKA (reference sequence). The CDR3 DNA is TGCAGTGCCGGCCAGAATGAGCAGTTCTTC. Residues: CSAGQNEQFF.

V is TRBV9 and J is TRBJ2-1; the D gene is possibly TRBD1 (6 bases). This CDR3 contains 16 residues. V was pared by 3 bases and J by 0 bases, with 13 bases between. Germline CDR1 and CDR2: SGDLS and YYNGEE. Here the CDR3 DNA reads TGTGCCAGCAGCGCATTGACAGGTCTCTCCTACAATGAGCAGTTCTTC. Protein: CASSALTGLSYNEQFF.

The rearrangement uses TRBV2 and TRBJ2-4, with 13 bases lining up with TRBD2. This CDR3 comprises 15 residues. In germline, CDR1 is SNHLY, CDR2 FYNNEI. With 6 bases clipped from V and 7 bases from J, the junction kept 6 bases outside the gene matches. Written as DNA, the CDR3 is TGTGCCAGCAGACTAGCGGGAGGGCCGGGGAACATTCAGTACTTC. This codes for CASRLAGGPGNIQYF.

V and J are TRBV6-1 and TRBJ1-5; 7 bases are shared with TRBD1. The CDR3 has 16 residues. Germline CDR1 and CDR2: MNHNS and SASEGT. The V segment lost 6 bases and the J segment 0 bases; nucleotides outside the gene matches: 8. The CDR3 here is CASRETTGISNQPQHF. DNA for the CDR3: TGTGCCAGCAGGGAAACGACAGGGATTAGCAATCAGCCCCAGCATTTT.

V usage is TRBV19 and J usage is TRBJ2-7; D not certain. CDR1 is LNHDA, CDR2 SQIVND, per germline (reference sequence). Between the trimmed V and J ends, which lost 5 bases and 4 bases, there was a span of 18 bases. The CDR3 totals 15 residues. CDR3: CASSPGQPKSYEQYF. As DNA, the CDR3 is TGTGCCAGTAGTCCAGGTCAACCTAAGTCTTACGAGCAGTACTTC.

This chain uses TRBV25-1 with TRBJ2-3; no clear D gene. Trimming cost V 6 bases and J 2 bases, with 3 bases left between them. CDR3 length: 11 residues. Germline V CDR1 and CDR2: MGHDK, SYGVNS. CDR3 coding DNA: TGTGCCAGCAGCATCACAGATACGCAGTATTTT. It translates to CASSITDTQYF.

This chain connects TRBV28 to TRBJ2-7; 10 bases fit TRBD1. The CDR3 runs to 14 residues. Unmatched junction bases numbered 2, after V lost 3 bases and J lost 3 bases. Germline V gives CDR1 MDHEN, CDR2 SYDVKM. The CDR3 is CASSLWDRGYEQYF. In nucleotides, the CDR3 is TGTGCCAGCAGTTTGTGGGACAGGGGCTACGAGCAGTACTTC.

This clone was recorded only once. This sequence joins TRBV10-3 and TRBJ1-2, with TRBD1 matching over 7 bases. Germline CDR1 reads ENHRY; CDR2 reads SYGVKD. The V segment lost 6 bases and the J segment 3 bases; nucleotides outside the gene matches: 4. This CDR3 has 13 residues. The CDR3 region has the DNA TGTGCCATCAGACACGACAGGGACTATGGCTACACCTTC. The encoded protein is CAIRHDRDYGYTF.

This clone appeared a few times. The V and J genes are TRBV7-9 and TRBJ2-5, with D possibly matching TRBD2 (5 bases). The CDR3 has 13 amino acids. Germline CDR1 and CDR2: SEHNR and FQNEAQ (reference sequence). V shed 3 bases and J shed 5 bases, with 10 bases lying between them. DNA for the CDR3: TGTGCCAGCAGCTTTGGGGAGCTGGAGACCCAGTACTTC. This translates into CASSFGELETQYF.

The rearrangement links TRBV10-2 to TRBJ1-2; no clear D gene. Trimming shortened V by 3 bases and J by 2 bases, and 13 bases separated the two germline ends. In germline, CDR1 is WSHSY, CDR2 SAAADI. This CDR3 spans 15 amino acids. The CDR3 is CASSETRMGNYGYTF. CDR3 DNA: TGCGCCAGCAGTGAAACCCGGATGGGAAACTATGGCTACACCTTC.

This chain uses TRBV9 with TRBJ2-7; 9 bases align to TRBD1. The CDR3 length is 15 residues. The V segment lost 4 bases and the J segment 4 bases; nucleotides outside the gene matches: 9. CDR1 and CDR2 from the germline V gene are SGDLS and YYNGEE. The CDR3, as DNA: TGTGCCAGCAGCCCCGCCGGGACAGGGTTGTACGAGCAGTACTTC. This gives the protein CASSPAGTGLYEQYF.